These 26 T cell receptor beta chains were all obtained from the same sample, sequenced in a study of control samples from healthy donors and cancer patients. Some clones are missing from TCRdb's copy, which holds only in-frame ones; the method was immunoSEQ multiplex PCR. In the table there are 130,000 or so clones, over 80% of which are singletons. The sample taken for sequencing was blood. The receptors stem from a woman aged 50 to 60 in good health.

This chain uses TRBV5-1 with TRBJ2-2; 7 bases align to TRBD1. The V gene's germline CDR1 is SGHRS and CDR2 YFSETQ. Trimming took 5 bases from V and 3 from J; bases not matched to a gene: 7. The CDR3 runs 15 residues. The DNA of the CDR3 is TGCGCCAGCAGGAGGGGAACAGGGGACACCGGGGAGCTGTTTTTT. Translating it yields CASRRGTGDTGELFF.

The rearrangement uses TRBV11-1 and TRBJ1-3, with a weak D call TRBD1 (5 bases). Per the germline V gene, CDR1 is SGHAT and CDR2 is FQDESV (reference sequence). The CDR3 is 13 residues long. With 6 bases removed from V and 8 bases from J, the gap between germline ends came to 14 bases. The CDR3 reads CASSPQERDTIYF. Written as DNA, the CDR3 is TGTGCCAGCAGTCCACAGGAACGCGACACCATATATTTT.

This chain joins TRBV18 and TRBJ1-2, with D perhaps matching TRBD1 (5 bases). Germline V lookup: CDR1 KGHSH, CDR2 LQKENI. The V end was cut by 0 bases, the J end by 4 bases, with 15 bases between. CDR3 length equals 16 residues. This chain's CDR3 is CASSPPSQGRSYGYTF. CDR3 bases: TGTGCCAGCTCACCACCGAGTCAGGGCAGGAGCTATGGCTACACCTTC.

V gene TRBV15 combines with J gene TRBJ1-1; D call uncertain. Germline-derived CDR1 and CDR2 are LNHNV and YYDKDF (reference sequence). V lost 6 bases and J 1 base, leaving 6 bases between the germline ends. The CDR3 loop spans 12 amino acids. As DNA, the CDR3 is TGTGCCACCAGAGCTTCGAACACTGAAGCTTTCTTT. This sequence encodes CATRASNTEAFF.

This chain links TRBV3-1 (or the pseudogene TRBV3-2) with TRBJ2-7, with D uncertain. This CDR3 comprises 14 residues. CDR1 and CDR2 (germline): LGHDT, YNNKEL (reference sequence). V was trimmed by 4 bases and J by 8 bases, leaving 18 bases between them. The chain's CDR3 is CASSPSRASDQQYF. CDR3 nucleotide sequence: TGTGCCAGCAGCCCGTCTAGAGCGTCTGATCAGCAGTACTTC.

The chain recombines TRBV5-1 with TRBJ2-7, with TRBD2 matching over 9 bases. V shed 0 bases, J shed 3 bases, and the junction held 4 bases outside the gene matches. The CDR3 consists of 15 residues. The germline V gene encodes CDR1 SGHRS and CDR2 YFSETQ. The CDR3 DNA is TGCGCCAGCAGCTTGGCTACTAGCGGGTACTACGAGCAGTACTTC. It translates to CASSLATSGYYEQYF.

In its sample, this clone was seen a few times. The CDR3 region has the DNA TGTGCCAGCAAAGACGACAGGGCTAGCAATCAGCCCCAGCATTTT. Translation gives CASKDDRASNQPQHF. The V and J genes are TRBV19 and TRBJ1-5; TRBD1 matches at 7 bases. The CDR3 extends over 15 amino acids. Trimming took 9 bases from V and 0 from J; bases not matched to a gene: 8. Germline loops: CDR1 LNHDA, CDR2 SQIVND (reference sequence).

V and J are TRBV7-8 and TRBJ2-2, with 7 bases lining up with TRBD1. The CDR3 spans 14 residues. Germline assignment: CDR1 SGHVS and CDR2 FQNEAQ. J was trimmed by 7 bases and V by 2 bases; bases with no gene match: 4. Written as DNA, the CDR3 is TGTGCCAGCAGCTTACAGGGGGTTGGCGGGGAGCTGTTTTTT. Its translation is CASSLQGVGGELFF.

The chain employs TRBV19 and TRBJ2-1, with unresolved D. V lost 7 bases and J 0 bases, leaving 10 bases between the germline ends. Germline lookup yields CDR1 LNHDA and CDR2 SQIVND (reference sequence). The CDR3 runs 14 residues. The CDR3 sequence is CASNPKGSYNEQFF. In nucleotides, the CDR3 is TGTGCCAGTAACCCGAAGGGCTCCTACAATGAGCAGTTCTTC.

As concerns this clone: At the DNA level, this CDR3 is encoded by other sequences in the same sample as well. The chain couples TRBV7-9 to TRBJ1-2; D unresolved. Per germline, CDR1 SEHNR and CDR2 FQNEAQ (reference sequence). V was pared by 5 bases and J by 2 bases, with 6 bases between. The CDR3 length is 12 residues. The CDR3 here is CASSPSNYGYTF. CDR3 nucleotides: TGTGCCAGCAGCCCCTCAAACTATGGCTACACCTTC.

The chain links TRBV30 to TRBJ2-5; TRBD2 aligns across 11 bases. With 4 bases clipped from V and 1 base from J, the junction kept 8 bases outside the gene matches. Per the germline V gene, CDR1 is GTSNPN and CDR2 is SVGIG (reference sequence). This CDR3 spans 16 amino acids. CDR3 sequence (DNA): TGTGCCTGGACCCGGGGTCTAGCGGGAGGCCAAGAGACCCAGTACTTC. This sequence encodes CAWTRGLAGGQETQYF. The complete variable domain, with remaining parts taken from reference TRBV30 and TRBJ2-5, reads SQTIHQWPATLVQPVGSPLSLECTVEGTSNPNLYWYRQAAGRGLQLLFYSVGIGQISSEVPQNLSASRPQDRQFILSSKKLLLSDSGFYLCAWTRGLAGGQETQYFGPGTRLLVL.

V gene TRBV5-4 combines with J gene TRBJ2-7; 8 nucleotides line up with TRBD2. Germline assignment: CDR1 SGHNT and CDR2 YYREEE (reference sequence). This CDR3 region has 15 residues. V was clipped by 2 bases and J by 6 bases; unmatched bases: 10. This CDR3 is CASSFSGTRGFEQYF. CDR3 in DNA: TGTGCCAGCAGCTTCTCCGGGACTAGAGGGTTCGAGCAGTACTTC.

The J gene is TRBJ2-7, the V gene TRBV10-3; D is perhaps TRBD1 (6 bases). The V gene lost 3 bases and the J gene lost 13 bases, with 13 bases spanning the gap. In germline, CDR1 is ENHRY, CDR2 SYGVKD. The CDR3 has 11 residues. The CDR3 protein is CAISDMGAVYF. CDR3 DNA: TGTGCCATCAGTGACATGGGGGCCGTTTACTTC.

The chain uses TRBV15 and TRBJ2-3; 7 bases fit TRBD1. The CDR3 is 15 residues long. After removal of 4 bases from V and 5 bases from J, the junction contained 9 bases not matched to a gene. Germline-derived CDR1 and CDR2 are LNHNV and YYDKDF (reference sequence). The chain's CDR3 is CATSNQGQLRDTQYF. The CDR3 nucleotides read TGTGCCACCAGCAACCAGGGACAGCTTAGAGATACGCAGTATTTT. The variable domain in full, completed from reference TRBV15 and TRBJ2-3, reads DAMVIQNPRYQVTQFGKPVTLSCSQTLNHNVMYWYQQKSSQAPKLLFHYYDKDFNNEADTPDNFQSRRPNTSFCFLDIRSPGLGDTAMYLCATSNQGQLRDTQYFGPGTRLTVL.

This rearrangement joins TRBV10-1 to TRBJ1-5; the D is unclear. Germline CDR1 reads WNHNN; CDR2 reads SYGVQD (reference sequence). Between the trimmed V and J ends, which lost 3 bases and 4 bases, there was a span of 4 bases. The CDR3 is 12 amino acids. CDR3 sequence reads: CASSERNQPQHF. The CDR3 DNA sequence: TGCGCCAGCAGTGAACGGAATCAGCCCCAGCATTTT.

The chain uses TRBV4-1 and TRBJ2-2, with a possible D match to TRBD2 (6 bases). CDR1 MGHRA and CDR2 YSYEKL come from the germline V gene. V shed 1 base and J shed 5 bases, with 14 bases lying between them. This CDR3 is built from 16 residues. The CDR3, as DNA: TGCGCCAGCAGCCAAGCGGGGGTTGTAAGGACCGGGGAGCTGTTTTTT. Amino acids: CASSQAGVVRTGELFF.

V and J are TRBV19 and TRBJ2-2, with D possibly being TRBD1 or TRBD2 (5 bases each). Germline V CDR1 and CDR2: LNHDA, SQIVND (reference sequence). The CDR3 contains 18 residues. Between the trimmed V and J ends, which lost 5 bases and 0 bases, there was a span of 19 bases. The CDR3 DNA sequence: TGTGCCAGTAGTCGAAACCTCATCGGGGCAGCGAACACCGGGGAGCTGTTTTTT. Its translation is CASSRNLIGAANTGELFF.

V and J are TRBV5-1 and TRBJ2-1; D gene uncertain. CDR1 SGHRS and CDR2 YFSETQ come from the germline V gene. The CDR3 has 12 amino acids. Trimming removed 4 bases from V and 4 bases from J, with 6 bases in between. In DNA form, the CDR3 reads TGCGCCAGCAGCGGTACATACAATGAGCAGTTCTTC. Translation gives CASSGTYNEQFF. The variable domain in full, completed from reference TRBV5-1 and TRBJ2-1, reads KAGVTQTPRYLIKTRGQQVTLSCSPISGHRSVSWYQQTPGQGLQFLFEYFSETQRNKGNFPGRFSGRQFSNSRSEMNVSTLELGDSALYLCASSGTYNEQFFGPGTRLTVL.

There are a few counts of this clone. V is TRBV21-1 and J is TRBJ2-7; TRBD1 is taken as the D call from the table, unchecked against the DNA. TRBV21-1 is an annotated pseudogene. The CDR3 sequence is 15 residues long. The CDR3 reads CASSKNHGNTYEQYF. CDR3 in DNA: TGTGCCAGCAGCAAAAACCATGGCAACACCTACGAGCAGTACTTC.

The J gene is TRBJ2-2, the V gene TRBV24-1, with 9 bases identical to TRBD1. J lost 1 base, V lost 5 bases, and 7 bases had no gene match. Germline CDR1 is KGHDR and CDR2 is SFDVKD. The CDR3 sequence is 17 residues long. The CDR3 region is CATSGAAGQGNTGELFF. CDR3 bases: TGTGCCACCAGTGGGGCTGCGGGACAGGGGAACACCGGGGAGCTGTTTTTT.

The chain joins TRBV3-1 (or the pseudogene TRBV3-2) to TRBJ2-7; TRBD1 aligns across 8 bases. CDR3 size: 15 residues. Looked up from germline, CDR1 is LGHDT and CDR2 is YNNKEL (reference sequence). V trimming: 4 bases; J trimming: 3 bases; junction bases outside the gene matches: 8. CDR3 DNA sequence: TGTGCCAGCAGCCTCGAATGGACAGGGCTCTACGAGCAGTACTTC. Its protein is CASSLEWTGLYEQYF.

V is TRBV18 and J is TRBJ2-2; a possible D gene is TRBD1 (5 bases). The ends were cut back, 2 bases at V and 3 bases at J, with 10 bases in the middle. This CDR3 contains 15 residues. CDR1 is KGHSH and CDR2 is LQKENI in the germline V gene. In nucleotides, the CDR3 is TGTGCCAGCTCACCAGAGCAGGGCTACACCGGGGAGCTGTTTTTT. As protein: CASSPEQGYTGELFF. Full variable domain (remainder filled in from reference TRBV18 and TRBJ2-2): NAGVMQNPRHLVRRRGQEARLRCSPMKGHSHVYWYRQLPEEGLKFMVYLQKENIIDESGMPKERFSAEFPKEGPSILRIQQVVRGDSAAYFCASSPEQGYTGELFFGEGSRLTVL.

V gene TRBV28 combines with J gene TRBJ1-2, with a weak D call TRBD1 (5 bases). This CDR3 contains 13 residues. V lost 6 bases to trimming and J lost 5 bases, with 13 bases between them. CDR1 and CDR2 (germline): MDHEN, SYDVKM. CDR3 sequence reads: CASRRAGGYGYTF. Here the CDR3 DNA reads TGTGCCAGCAGGAGAGCTGGGGGGTATGGCTACACCTTC.

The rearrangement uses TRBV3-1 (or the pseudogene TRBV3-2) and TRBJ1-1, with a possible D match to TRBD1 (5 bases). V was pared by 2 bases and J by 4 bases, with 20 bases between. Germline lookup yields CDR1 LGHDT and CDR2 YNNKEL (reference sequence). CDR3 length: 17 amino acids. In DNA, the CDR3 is TGTGCCAGCAGCCAACCACCTAGGGCAGGGTTCCCCACTGAAGCTTTCTTT. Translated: CASSQPPRAGFPTEAFF.

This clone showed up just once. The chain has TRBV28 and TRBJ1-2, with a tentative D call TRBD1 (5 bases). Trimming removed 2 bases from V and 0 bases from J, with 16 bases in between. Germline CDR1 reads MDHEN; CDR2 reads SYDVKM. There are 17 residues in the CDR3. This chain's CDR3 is CASSLLPRGSANYGYTF. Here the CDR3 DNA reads TGTGCCAGCAGTTTACTCCCCCGGGGGTCAGCTAACTATGGCTACACCTTC.

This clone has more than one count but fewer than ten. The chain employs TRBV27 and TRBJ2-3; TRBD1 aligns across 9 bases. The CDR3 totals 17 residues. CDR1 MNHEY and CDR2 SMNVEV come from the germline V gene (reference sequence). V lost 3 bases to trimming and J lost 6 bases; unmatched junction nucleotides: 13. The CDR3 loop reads CASSFQGLQGAGDTQYF. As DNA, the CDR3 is TGTGCCAGCAGTTTTCAAGGGCTACAGGGGGCGGGGGATACGCAGTATTTT.